This T cell receptor beta chain was obtained from a study of shared clonotypes between healthy human individuals. An approximately 210 ng quantity of DNA, 29,000 or so T cell genomes, went into the sorted-subset replicate PCRs. Profiling relied on immunoSEQ multiplex PCR, and the TCRdb table lists in-frame clones only, not all of them. The sample carries roughly 1,500,000 clones, 98% recorded once. The CDR3 has 13 amino acids. The J segment lost 6 bases and the V segment lost 4 bases, leaving 4 bases of the junction unmatched. CDR1 is SGHRS, CDR2 YFSETQ, per germline. The sequence was collected from a man aged 25 to 40 in good health. Sequenced input: naive CD4+ T cells sorted from blood. Subset specified: CD45RA+ positively selected. The rearrangement uses TRBV5-1 and TRBJ1-1; 9 nucleotides align to TRBD1. In nucleotides, the CDR3 is TGCGCCAGCAGCATGGGACAGGGTTCTGAAGCTTTCTTT. This encodes CASSMGQGSEAFF.